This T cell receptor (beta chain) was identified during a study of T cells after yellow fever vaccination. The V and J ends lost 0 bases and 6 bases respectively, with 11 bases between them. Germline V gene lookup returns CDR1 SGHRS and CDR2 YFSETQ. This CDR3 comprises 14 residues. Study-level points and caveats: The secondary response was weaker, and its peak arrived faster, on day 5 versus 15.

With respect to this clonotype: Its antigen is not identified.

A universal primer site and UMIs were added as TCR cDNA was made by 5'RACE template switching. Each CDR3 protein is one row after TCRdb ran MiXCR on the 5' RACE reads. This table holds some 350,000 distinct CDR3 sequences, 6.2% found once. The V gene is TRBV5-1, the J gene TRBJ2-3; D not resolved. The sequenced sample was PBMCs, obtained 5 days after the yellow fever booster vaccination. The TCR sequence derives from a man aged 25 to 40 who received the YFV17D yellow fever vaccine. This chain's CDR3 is CASSLGHLVDTQYF. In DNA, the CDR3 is TGCGCCAGCAGCTTGGGTCACCTCGTGGATACGCAGTATTTT.